This TCR beta chain was observed in a study of beta chain features in type 1 diabetes. Findings and caveats of the study: Researchers report that Type 1 diabetes patients had moderately but significantly shorter TCRB CDR3s across all four CD4+ subsets.

Sorting with CD45RO/CCR7/CD25/CD127/CD95/CD27 yielded naive, central memory, regulatory and stem-like memory CD4+ cells. Germline CDR1 SGHRS, CDR2 YFSETQ. This CDR3 contains 13 residues. V lost 0 bases to trimming and J lost 4 bases, with 6 bases between them. With regard to this clone: No antigen is known for it. Other DNA sequences in the same sample also yield this CDR3.

TCRB transcripts that were expressed got sequenced, as all of the isolated RNA had been reverse transcribed. Sequencing was performed with immunoSEQ multiplex PCR; in TCRdb, only in-frame clones are kept and a portion is missing. The repertoire includes over 650,000 clones, about 14% of them detected once, and 0.035% to 0.045% sits in the top ten. The clonotype originates from a man between 18 and 29 years old with type 1 diabetes. The material sequenced was naive CD4+ T cells from blood. V and J are TRBV5-1 and TRBJ2-3; D is unclear. The DNA for the CDR3 is TGCGCCAGCAGCTTGGTTGGGGCAGATACGCAGTATTTT. Amino acids: CASSLVGADTQYF.